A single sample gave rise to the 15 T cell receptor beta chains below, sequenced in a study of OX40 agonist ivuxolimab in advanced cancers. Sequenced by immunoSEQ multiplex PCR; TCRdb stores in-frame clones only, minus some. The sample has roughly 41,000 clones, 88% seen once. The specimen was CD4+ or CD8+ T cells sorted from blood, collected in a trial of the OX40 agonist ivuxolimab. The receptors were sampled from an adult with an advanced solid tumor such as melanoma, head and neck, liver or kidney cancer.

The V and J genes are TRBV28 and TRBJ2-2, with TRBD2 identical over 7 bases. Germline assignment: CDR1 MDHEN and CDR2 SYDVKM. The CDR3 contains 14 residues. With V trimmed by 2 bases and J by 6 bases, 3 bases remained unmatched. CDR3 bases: TGTGCCAGCAGTTTACGGGGGGTACCCGGGGAGCTGTTTTTT. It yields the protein CASSLRGVPGELFF.

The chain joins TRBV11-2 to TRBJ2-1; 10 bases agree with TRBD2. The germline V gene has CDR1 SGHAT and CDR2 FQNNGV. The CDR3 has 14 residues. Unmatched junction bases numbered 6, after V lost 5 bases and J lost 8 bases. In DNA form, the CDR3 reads TGTGCCAGCAGCCCTCAGCGGGAGGGCCATGAGCAGTTCTTC. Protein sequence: CASSPQREGHEQFF.

As DNA, the CDR3 is TGTGCCAGCATCTCGGGGAGAACAGATACGCAGTATTTT. Translated: CASISGRTDTQYF. V gene TRBV6-5 combines with J gene TRBJ2-3; possibly TRBD2 for D (5 bases). The CDR3 has 13 amino acids. Per germline, CDR1 MNHEY and CDR2 SVGAGI. Trimming shortened V by 7 bases and J by 3 bases, and 11 bases separated the two germline ends.

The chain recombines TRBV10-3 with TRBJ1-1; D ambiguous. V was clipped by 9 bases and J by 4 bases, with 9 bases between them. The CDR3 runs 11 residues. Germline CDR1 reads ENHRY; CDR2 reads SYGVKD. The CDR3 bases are TGTGCCATACAAGGCGGCACTGAAGCTTTCTTT. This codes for CAIQGGTEAFF.

The CDR3 protein is CASSGGLNGGELFF. CDR3 nucleotides: TGCGCCAGCAGTGGGGGCCTCAACGGCGGGGAGCTGTTTTTT. The chain is built from TRBV10-2 and TRBJ2-2; D is possibly TRBD1 (5 bases). CDR1 is WSHSY, CDR2 SAAADI, per germline. V was clipped by 4 bases and J by 7 bases, with 13 bases between them. The CDR3 runs to 14 residues.

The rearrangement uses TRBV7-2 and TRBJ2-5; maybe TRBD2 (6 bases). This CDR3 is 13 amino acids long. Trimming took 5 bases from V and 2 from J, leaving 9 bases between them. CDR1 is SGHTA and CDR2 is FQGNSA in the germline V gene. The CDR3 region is CASSRDWQETQYF. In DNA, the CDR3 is TGTGCCAGCAGCCGGGACTGGCAAGAGACCCAGTACTTC.

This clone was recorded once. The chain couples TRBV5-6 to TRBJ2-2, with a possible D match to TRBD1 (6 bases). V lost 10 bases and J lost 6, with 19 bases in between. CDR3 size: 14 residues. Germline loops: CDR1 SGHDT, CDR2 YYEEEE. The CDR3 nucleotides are TGTGCCGGCGGTTTGCAGGGGACCGCCGGGGAGCTGTTTTTT. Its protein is CAGGLQGTAGELFF.

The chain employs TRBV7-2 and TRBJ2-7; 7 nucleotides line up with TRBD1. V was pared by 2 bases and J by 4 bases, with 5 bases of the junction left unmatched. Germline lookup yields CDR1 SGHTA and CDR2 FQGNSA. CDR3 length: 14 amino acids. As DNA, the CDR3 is TGTGCCAGCAGCTTAAATCCGGGACAGTACGAGCAGTACTTC. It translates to CASSLNPGQYEQYF.

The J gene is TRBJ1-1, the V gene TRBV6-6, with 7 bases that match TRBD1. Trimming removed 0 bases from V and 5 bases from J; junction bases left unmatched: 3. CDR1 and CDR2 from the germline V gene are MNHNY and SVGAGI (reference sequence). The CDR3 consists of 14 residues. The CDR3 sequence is CASSYSYRGTEAFF. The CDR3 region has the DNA TGTGCCAGCAGTTACTCTTACAGGGGAACTGAAGCTTTCTTT.

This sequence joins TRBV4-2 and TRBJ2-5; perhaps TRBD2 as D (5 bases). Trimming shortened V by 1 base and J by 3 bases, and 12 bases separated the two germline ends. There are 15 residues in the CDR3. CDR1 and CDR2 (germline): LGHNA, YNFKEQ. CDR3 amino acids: CASSQGLVREETQYF. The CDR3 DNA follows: TGTGCCAGCAGCCAAGGATTGGTGCGGGAAGAGACCCAGTACTTC.

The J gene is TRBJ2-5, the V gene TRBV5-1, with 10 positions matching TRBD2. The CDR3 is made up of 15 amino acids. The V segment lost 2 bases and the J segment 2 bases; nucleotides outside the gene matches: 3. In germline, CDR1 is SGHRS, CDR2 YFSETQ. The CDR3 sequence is CASSLAGGKQETQYF. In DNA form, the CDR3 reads TGCGCCAGCAGCTTAGCGGGGGGGAAACAAGAGACCCAGTACTTC.

CDR3 sequence reads: CASSPQGGGYGYTF. As DNA, the CDR3 is TGTGCCAGCAGCCCTCAGGGGGGAGGGTATGGCTACACCTTC. The chain combines TRBV9 with TRBJ1-2; the match to TRBD1 covers 7 bases. The CDR3 has 14 amino acids. Germline loops: CDR1 SGDLS, CDR2 YYNGEE. The V segment lost 4 bases and the J segment 5 bases; nucleotides outside the gene matches: 8.

The CDR3 region is CASSSSWDSLTNTGELFF. The CDR3 nucleotides read TGTGCCAGCAGCTCTTCTTGGGACAGCCTTACGAACACCGGGGAGCTGTTTTTT. The V gene is TRBV7-2, the J gene TRBJ2-2; 7 nucleotides align to TRBD1. The CDR3 length is 18 residues. Germline loops: CDR1 SGHTA, CDR2 FQGNSA. V gave up 4 bases and J gave up 0 bases; unmatched junction bases: 11.

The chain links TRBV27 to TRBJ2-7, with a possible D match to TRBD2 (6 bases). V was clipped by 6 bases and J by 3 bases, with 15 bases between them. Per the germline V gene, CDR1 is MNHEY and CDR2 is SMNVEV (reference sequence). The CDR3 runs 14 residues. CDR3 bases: TGTGCCAGCAGGGCCGGGGGTAAAAACTACGAGCAGTACTTC. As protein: CASRAGGKNYEQYF.

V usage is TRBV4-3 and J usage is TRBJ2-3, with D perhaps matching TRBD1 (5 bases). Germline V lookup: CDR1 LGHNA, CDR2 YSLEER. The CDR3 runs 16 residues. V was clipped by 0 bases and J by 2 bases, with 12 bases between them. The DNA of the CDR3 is TGCGCCAGCAGCCAAGAGGTACAGGATCCCACAGATACGCAGTATTTT. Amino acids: CASSQEVQDPTDTQYF.